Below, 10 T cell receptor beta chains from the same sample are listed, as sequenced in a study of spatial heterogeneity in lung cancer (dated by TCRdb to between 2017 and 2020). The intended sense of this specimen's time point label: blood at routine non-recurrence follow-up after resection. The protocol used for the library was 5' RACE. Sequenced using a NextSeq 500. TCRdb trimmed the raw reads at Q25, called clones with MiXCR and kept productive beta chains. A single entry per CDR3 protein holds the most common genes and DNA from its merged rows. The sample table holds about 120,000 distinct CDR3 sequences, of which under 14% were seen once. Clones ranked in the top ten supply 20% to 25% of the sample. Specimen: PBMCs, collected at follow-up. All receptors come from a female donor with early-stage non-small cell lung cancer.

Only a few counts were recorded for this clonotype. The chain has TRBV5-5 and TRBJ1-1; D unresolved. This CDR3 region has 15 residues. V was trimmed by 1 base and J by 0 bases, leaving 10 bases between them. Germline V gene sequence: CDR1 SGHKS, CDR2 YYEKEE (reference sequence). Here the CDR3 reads CASSLLAGVNTEAFF. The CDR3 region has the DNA TGTGCCAGCAGCTTGCTCGCCGGAGTGAACACTGAAGCTTTCTTT. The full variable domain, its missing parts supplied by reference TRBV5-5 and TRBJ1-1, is DAGVTQSPTHLIKTRGQQVTLRCSPISGHKSVSWYQQVLGQGPQFIFQYYEKEERGRGNFPDRFSARQFPNYSSELNVNALLLGDSALYLCASSLLAGVNTEAFFGQGTRLTVV.

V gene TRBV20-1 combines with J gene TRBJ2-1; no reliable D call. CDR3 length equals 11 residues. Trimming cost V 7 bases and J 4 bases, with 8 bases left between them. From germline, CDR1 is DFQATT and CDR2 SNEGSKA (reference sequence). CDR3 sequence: CSVLLYNEQFF. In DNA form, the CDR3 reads TGCAGTGTCCTTCTATACAATGAGCAGTTCTTC.

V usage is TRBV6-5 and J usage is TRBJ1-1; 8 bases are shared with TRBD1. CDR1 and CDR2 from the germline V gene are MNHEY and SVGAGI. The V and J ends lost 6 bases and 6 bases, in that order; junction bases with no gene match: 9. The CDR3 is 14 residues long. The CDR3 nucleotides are TGTGCCAGCAGACAGGACAGGGTATGGGCTGAAGCTTTCTTT. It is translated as CASRQDRVWAEAFF.

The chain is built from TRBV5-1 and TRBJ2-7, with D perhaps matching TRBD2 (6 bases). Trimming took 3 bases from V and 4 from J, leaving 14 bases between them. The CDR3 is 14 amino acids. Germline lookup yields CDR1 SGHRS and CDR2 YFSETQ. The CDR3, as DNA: TGCGCCAGCAGCTCCGGGACTGCCTCATACGAGCAGTACTTC. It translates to CASSSGTASYEQYF.

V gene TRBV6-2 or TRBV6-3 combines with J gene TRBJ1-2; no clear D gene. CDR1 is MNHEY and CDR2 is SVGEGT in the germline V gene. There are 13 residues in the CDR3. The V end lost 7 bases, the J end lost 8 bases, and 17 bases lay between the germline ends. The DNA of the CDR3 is TGTGCCAGCAAGGGCAGCGGGATAGGAGGCTACACCTTC. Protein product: CASKGSGIGGYTF.

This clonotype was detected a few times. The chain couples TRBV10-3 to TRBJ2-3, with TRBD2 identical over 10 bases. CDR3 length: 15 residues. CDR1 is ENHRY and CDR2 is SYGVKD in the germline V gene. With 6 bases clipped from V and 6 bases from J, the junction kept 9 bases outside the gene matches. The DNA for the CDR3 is TGTGCCATCAGCAACCTAGCGGGAGTTCGGGATACGCAGTATTTT. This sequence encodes CAISNLAGVRDTQYF.

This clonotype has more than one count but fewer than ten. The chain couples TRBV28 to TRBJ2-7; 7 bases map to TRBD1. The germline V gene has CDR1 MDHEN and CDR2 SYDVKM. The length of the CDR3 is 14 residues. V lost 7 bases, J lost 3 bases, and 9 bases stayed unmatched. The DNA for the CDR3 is TGTGCCAGCACTCTTGGGACAGACGGCTACGAGCAGTACTTC. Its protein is CASTLGTDGYEQYF.

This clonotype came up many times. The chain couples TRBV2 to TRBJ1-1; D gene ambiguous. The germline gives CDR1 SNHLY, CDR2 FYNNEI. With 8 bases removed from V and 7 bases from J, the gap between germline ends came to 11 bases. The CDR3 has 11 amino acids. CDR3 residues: CASHREIEAFF. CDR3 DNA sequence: TGTGCCAGCCACCGGGAGATTGAAGCTTTCTTT.

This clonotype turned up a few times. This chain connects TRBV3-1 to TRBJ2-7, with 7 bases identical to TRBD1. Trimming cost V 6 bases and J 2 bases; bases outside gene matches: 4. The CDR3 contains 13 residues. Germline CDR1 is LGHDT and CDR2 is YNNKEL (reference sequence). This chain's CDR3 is CASRLGTAYEQYF. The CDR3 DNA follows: TGTGCCAGCAGGCTCGGGACAGCCTACGAGCAGTACTTC.

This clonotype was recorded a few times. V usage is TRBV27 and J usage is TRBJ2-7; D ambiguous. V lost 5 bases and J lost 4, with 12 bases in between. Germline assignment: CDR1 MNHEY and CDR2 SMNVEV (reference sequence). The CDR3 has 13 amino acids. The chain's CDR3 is CASSKGLKYEQYF. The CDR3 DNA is TGTGCCAGCAGTAAAGGGTTAAAATACGAGCAGTACTTC.